This TCR beta chain was identified during a study of blood T cells in healthy people across ages. Study-level points and caveats: Leaving the PBMCs unsorted stopped any conclusive comparison of naive versus antigen-experienced cells. Significant beta diversity loss was already apparent by age around 40, declining roughly linearly.

Comment on this clonotype: The antigen is unknown.

Drawing of peripheral blood yielded about 9.6 milliliters from each donor. Trimming took off 4 bases at V and 4 bases at J, with 8 bases between the two ends. The germline V gene has CDR1 MGHDK and CDR2 SYGVNS. This CDR3 has 13 residues. A second PCR, run for about 6 to 11 cycles, used a sample-barcoded 5' primer plus a J-beta primer mix. One entry per CDR3 protein, called by TCRdb with MiXCR from the 5' RACE reads. The table lists 1.8 million or so distinct CDR3 sequences, 39% of them singletons. This clonotype originated in a human donor in good health. The chain couples TRBV25-1 to TRBJ2-1, with D uncertain. Material: blood. The CDR3 nucleotides are TGTGCCAGCAGTGTTAACGTGTACAATGAGCAGTTCTTC. It yields the protein CASSVNVYNEQFF.